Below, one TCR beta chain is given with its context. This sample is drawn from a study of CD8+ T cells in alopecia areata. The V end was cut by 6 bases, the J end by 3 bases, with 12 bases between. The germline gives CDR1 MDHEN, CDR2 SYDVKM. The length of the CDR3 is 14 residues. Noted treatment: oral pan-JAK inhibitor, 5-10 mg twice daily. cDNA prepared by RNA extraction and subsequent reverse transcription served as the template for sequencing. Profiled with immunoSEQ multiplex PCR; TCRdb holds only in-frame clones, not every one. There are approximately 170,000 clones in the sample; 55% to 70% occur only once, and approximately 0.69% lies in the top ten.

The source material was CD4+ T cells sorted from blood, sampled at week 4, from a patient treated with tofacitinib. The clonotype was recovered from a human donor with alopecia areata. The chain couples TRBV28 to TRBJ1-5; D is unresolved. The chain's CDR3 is CASSLEMPNQPQHF. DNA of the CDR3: TGTGCCAGCAGCCTCGAGATGCCCAATCAGCCCCAGCATTTT.